This T cell receptor beta chain was obtained from a study of blood T cells in healthy people across ages. It was with a sample-barcoded 5' primer and a J-beta primer mix that a second PCR of about 6 to 12 cycles was run. TCRdb re-derived calls from the 5' RACE reads in MiXCR, one entry per CDR3 protein. This sample has 800,000 to 950,000 distinct CDR3 sequences, with almost 30% found just once. Study-wide results and limits: Estimated diversity, derived from one million T cells, was regarded as an underestimate.

This CDR3 spans 15 amino acids. Trimming left V 4 bases short and J 4 bases short, with 13 bases between. The germline gives CDR1 LGHNA, CDR2 YSLEER. To note about this clonotype: Antigen: not known.

The same sample was also studied in work on T cells of mothers and their children. This second report adds: Donors comprised a few healthy Caucasian mothers plus their six children.

The rearrangement joins TRBV4-3 to TRBJ1-4, with D maybe TRBD1 (5 bases). The receptor was isolated from a woman between 40 and 50 years old in good health. Source material: blood. The CDR3 region is CASSPRGLNNEKLFF. In DNA form, the CDR3 reads TGCGCCAGCAGCCCAAGGGGACTTAATAATGAAAAACTGTTTTTT.